The sequence of this TCR beta chain was determined in a study of T-cell memory formation after mild COVID-19. Study-wide findings and caveats: Contracting CD8+ clones were enriched in EMRA, CD4+ mainly in CM and EM. Clones contracting across day 15 to 85 had a balanced CD4/CD8 profile; later expanding clones leaned CD4+.

Unmatched junction bases numbered 9, after V lost 4 bases and J lost 8 bases. Per the germline V gene, CDR1 is SQVTM and CDR2 is ANQGSEA. This CDR3 is built from 14 residues. Regarding this clonotype: The antigen remains unidentified.

5'RACE primed at constant segments yielded TCR alpha and TCR beta cDNA libraries bearing sample barcodes and UMIs. TCRdb analysed the 5' RACE reads with MiXCR anew, one entry per CDR3 protein. Of some 320,000 distinct CDR3 sequences listed, 14% are singletons. Specimen: PBMCs or a T cell subset sorted from them (not recorded which). This chain links TRBV29-1 with TRBJ2-1, with 9 bases matching TRBD1. The sequence derives from a man aged 18 to 35 who had mild COVID-19 (a few samples of this study predate the infection). Cell type and time point are not known. The CDR3 here is CSVVVWDREHEQFF. The CDR3, as DNA: TGCAGCGTTGTAGTATGGGACAGGGAGCATGAGCAGTTCTTC.